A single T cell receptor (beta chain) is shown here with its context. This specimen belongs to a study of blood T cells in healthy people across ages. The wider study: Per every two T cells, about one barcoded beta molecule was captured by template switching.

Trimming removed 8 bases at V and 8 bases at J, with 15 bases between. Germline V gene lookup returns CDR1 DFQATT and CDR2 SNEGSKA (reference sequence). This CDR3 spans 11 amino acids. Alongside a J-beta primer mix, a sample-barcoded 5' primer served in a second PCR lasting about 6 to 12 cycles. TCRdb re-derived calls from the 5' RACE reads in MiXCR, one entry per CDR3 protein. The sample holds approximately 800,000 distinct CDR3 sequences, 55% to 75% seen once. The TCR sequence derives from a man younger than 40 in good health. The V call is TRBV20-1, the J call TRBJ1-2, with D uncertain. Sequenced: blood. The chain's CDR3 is CSLIGVGGYTF. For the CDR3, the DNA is TGCAGTCTAATCGGGGTGGGGGGCTACACCTTC.